This T cell receptor (beta chain) was recorded in a study of control samples from healthy donors and cancer patients. Between the trimmed V and J ends, which lost 3 bases and 6 bases, there was a span of 13 bases. The CDR3 loop spans 13 amino acids. Germline V CDR1 and CDR2: DFQATT, SNEGSKA (reference sequence). Repertoires were generated with immunoSEQ multiplex PCR, while TCRdb's copy carries only in-frame clones and drops some. The table lists some 410,000 clones, roughly 90% of them singletons. Sequenced: PBMCs. This chain links TRBV20-1 with TRBJ2-3, with D perhaps given as TRBD1 or TRBD2 (5 bases each). The clonotype originates from a middle-aged man with head and neck cancer. CDR3 amino acids: CSASRGREDTQYF. DNA of the CDR3: TGCAGTGCTAGTCGGGGCCGAGAGGATACGCAGTATTTT.